A single sample is the source of the 3 T cell receptor beta chains below, sequenced in a study of siplizumab effects on memory and regulatory T cells. Some clones are missing from TCRdb's copy, which holds only in-frame ones; the method was immunoSEQ multiplex PCR. The data show some 100,000 clones, 85% to 95% seen once. What was sequenced was Tregs sorted from blood. The source of these receptors is a human donor in good health.

V gene TRBV7-6 combines with J gene TRBJ2-5; D is unclear. Trimming stripped 5 bases from V and 1 base from J, with 14 bases between. CDR1 SGHVS and CDR2 FNYEAQ come from the germline V gene. This CDR3 spans 15 amino acids. The CDR3 protein is CASSVRTVSQETQYF. The DNA of the CDR3 is TGTGCCAGCAGCGTAAGAACAGTCTCCCAAGAGACCCAGTACTTC.

The chain has TRBV28 and TRBJ1-1; 8 bases map to TRBD1. The V gene end was trimmed by 5 bases and the J gene end by 4 bases; junction bases not matched to a gene: 0. In germline, CDR1 is MDHEN, CDR2 SYDVKM. This CDR3 has 12 amino acids. CDR3 DNA: TGTGCCAGCAGTACAGGGGGCACTGAAGCTTTCTTT. It is translated as CASSTGGTEAFF. Variable domain in full (rest from reference TRBV28 and TRBJ1-1): DVKVTQSSRYLVKRTGEKVFLECVQDMDHENMFWYRQDPGLGLRLIYFSYDVKMKEKGDIPEGYSVSREKKERFSLILESASTNQTSMYLCASSTGGTEAFFGQGTRLTVV.

V usage is TRBV25-1 and J usage is TRBJ2-1; 11 bases line up with TRBD2. CDR3 length: 16 amino acids. Germline-derived CDR1 and CDR2 are MGHDK and SYGVNS. V was pared by 4 bases and J by 8 bases, with 10 bases of the junction left unmatched. CDR3 residues: CASSADTSGSGDEQFF. The DNA of the CDR3 is TGTGCCAGCAGTGCAGACACTAGCGGGAGTGGGGATGAGCAGTTCTTC.